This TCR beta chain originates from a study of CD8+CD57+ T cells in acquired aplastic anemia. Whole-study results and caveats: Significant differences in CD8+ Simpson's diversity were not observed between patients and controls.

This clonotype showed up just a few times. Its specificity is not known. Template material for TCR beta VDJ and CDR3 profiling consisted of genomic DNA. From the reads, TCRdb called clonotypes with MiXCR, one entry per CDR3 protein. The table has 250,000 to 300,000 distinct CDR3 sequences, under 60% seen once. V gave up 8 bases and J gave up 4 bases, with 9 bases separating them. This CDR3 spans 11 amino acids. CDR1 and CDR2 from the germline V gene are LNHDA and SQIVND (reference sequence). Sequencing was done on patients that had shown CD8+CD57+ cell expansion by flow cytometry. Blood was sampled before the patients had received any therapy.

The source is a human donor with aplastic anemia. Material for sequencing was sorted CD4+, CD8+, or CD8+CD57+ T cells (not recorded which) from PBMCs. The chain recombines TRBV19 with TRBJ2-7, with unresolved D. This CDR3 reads CASSNAYEQYF. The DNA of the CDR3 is TGTGCCAGTTCGAACGCGTACGAGCAGTACTTC. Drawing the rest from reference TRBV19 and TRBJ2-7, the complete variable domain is DGGITQSPKYLFRKEGQNVTLSCEQNLNHDAMYWYRQDPGQGLRLIYYSQIVNDFQKGDIAEGYSVSREKKESFPLTVTSAQKNPTAFYLCASSNAYEQYFGPGTRLTVT.